These T cell receptor beta chains were read from a single sample in a study of T cell responses to AZD1222 COVID-19 vaccine. Profiling relied on immunoSEQ multiplex PCR, and the TCRdb table lists in-frame clones only, not all of them. This table holds around 140,000 clones, approximately 90% found once. The sequences come from peripheral blood, collected 28 days after the second AZD1222 dose. These receptors originate from an adult who received the AZD1222 COVID-19 vaccine. Each CDR3 is given with its conserved first and last residue. D genes are given only for firm matches. Clone size, where shown, is once, few, many, or a class for clones that have expanded.

d_call	clone_size	v_call	cdr3_length	j_call	cdr3_aa	cdr3_nt
TRBD2	-	TRBV12-5	15	TRBJ2-6	CASDRGGSGANVLTF	TGTGCTAGTGATCGGGGGGGCTCTGGGGCCAACGTCCTGACTTTC
-	-	TRBV11-2	13	TRBJ2-3	CASSLGLGDTQYF	TGTGCCAGCAGCCTAGGCCTCGGGGATACGCAGTATTTT
-	-	TRBV15	14	TRBJ1-1	CATRDPLRNTEAFF	TGTGCCACCAGAGACCCTCTAAGGAACACTGAAGCTTTCTTT
-	once	TRBV7-9	15	TRBJ2-1	CASADLANSYNEQFF	TGTGCCAGCGCCGACTTGGCTAACTCCTACAATGAGCAGTTCTTC
-	once	TRBV6-1	15	TRBJ2-7	CASSEGGPGTYEQYF	TGTGCCAGCAGTGAAGGCGGGCCGGGAACCTACGAGCAGTACTTC
-	-	TRBV4-1	15	TRBJ2-2	CASSRTAGGPGELFF	TGCGCCAGCAGCCGGACCGCCGGGGGACCCGGGGAGCTGTTTTTT
TRBD1	once	TRBV5-5	14	TRBJ2-4	CASSLGDRGNIQYF	TGTGCCAGCAGCTTAGGGGACAGGGGAAACATTCAGTACTTC
-	-	TRBV12-3/TRBV12-4	12	TRBJ2-7	CASSFGAYEQYF	TGTGCCAGCAGTTTCGGAGCGTACGAGCAGTACTTC
TRBD2	-	TRBV7-9	18	TRBJ2-2	CASSLKASGRRNTGELFF	TGTGCCAGCAGCTTAAAGGCTAGCGGGAGGCGGAACACCGGGGAGCTGTTTTTT
TRBD1	-	TRBV4-1	12	TRBJ1-1	CASGDRDPEAFF	TGCGCCAGCGGCGACAGGGACCCTGAAGCTTTCTTT
-	-	TRBV7-8	12	TRBJ2-1	CASSFTNNEQFF	TGTGCCAGCAGCTTCACGAACAATGAGCAGTTCTTC
TRBD1	-	TRBV5-1	15	TRBJ1-1	CASSWEGQGKTEAFF	TGCGCCAGCAGCTGGGAGGGACAGGGGAAGACTGAAGCTTTCTTT
TRBD1	-	TRBV19	15	TRBJ1-5	CASSIGRGRNQPQHF	TGTGCCAGTAGTATCGGAAGGGGGCGGAATCAGCCCCAGCATTTT
-	once	TRBV21-1	17	TRBJ1-2	CASSKNRGRQLYGGYTF	TGTGCCAGCAGCAAGAACAGGGGGCGTCAGCTATATGGTGGCTACACCTTC
TRBD1	few	TRBV12-3/TRBV12-4	13	TRBJ2-1	CASSQGQGHEQFF	TGTGCCAGCAGCCAAGGACAGGGCCATGAGCAGTTCTTC
-	-	TRBV19	14	TRBJ2-1	CASSRRLLYNEQFF	TGTGCCAGTAGTAGGCGGCTCCTGTACAATGAGCAGTTCTTC
-	-	TRBV12-3/TRBV12-4	13	TRBJ2-7	CASSFNQGKPQYF	TGTGCCAGCAGTTTTAATCAGGGGAAGCCGCAGTACTTC
TRBD1	-	TRBV18	15	TRBJ1-3	CASSPPGTVGNTIYF	TGTGCCAGCTCACCACCGGGGACAGTTGGAAACACCATATATTTT
-	-	TRBV13	12	TRBJ2-7	CASSLTGNEQYF	TGTGCCAGCAGCTTAACCGGCAACGAGCAGTACTTC
-	few	TRBV19	10	TRBJ2-1	CASKLKGQFF	TGTGCCAGTAAGTTAAAAGGGCAGTTCTTC
TRBD2	-	TRBV5-1	14	TRBJ2-1	CASQLGTSTDEQFF	TGCGCCAGCCAGTTAGGGACTAGCACAGATGAGCAGTTCTTC
-	-	TRBV4-1	12	TRBJ2-2	CASSPRPGELFF	TGCGCCAGCAGCCCACGCCCCGGGGAGCTGTTTTTT
TRBD1	once	TRBV28	14	TRBJ1-2	CASSIGTGGYGYTF	TGTGCCAGCAGCATAGGGACAGGGGGGTATGGCTACACCTTC
-	-	TRBV6-5	15	TRBJ2-5	CASSYSLARQETQYF	TGTGCCAGCAGTTACTCTTTAGCGAGACAAGAGACCCAGTACTTC
TRBD2	-	TRBV18	16	TRBJ2-7	CASSPPYSGNEGEQYF	TGTGCCAGCTCACCACCCTATAGCGGGAACGAAGGGGAGCAGTACTTC
TRBD2	-	TRBV5-1	15	TRBJ2-3	CASSEDAGGTDTQYF	TGCGCCAGCAGCGAGGATGCGGGAGGCACAGATACGCAGTATTTT
-	-	TRBV9	18	TRBJ2-5	CASSGGKSPARGQETQYF	TGTGCCAGCAGCGGAGGGAAGAGTCCAGCTCGGGGGCAAGAGACCCAGTACTTC
TRBD1	-	TRBV19	17	TRBJ1-3	CASSSGTGYTSGNTIYF	TGTGCCAGTAGCTCTGGGACAGGGTATACCTCTGGAAACACCATATATTTT
-	-	TRBV5-8	13	TRBJ2-1	CASSFQGYNEQFF	TGTGCCAGCAGCTTCCAGGGCTACAATGAGCAGTTCTTC
-	-	TRBV27	17	TRBJ1-1	CASSFSFLHSPGTEAFF	TGTGCCAGCAGTTTTTCGTTCCTTCACAGTCCCGGCACTGAAGCTTTCTTT
TRBD1	-	TRBV11-2	17	TRBJ1-4	CASSLQQGTGGVGKLFF	TGTGCCAGCAGCTTGCAACAGGGGACAGGGGGTGTGGGAAAACTGTTTTTT
-	-	TRBV27	15	TRBJ1-1	CASRRRTQVSTEAFF	TGTGCCAGCAGGCGTCGAACACAGGTCTCCACTGAAGCTTTCTTT
-	-	TRBV4-2	13	TRBJ1-5	CASSQDRDQPQHF	TGTGCCAGCAGCCAAGACAGGGACCAGCCCCAGCATTTT
-	-	TRBV5-1	17	TRBJ2-1	CASSHLGPGSSYNEQFF	TGCGCCAGCAGCCATTTGGGGCCGGGGAGCTCCTACAATGAGCAGTTCTTC
TRBD1	-	TRBV23-1	17	TRBJ2-5	CASSQPPTGQGEETQYF	TGCGCCAGCAGTCAGCCACCTACCGGACAGGGAGAAGAGACCCAGTACTTC
TRBD1	-	TRBV12-3/TRBV12-4	13	TRBJ1-2	CASSRDRVNGYTF	TGTGCCAGCAGTCGGGACAGGGTGAATGGCTACACCTTC
-	-	TRBV7-9	15	TRBJ2-1	CASSLDLLGPNEQFF	TGTGCCAGCAGCTTAGACTTACTAGGGCCCAATGAGCAGTTCTTC
-	-	TRBV7-9	16	TRBJ1-4	CASRGDRGATNEKLFF	TGTGCCAGCAGGGGGGATAGAGGGGCAACTAATGAAAAACTGTTTTTT
-	-	TRBV5-4	13	TRBJ1-6	CASSLGFNSPLHF	TGTGCCAGCAGCTTGGGTTTCAATTCACCCCTCCACTTT
-	-	TRBV5-1	12	TRBJ2-7	CASSFFDGEQYF	TGCGCCAGCAGCTTTTTCGATGGCGAGCAGTACTTC